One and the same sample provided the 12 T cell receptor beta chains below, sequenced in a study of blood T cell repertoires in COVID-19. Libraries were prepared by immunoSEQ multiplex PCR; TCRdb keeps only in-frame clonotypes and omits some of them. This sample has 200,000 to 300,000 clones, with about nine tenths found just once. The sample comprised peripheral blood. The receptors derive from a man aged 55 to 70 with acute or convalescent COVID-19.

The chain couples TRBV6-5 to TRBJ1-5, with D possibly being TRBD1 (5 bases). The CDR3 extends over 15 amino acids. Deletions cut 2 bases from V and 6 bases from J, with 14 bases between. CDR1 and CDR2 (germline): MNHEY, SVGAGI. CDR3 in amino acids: CASSYPGQGGQPQHF. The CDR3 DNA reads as TGTGCCAGCAGTTACCCCGGGCAGGGCGGTCAGCCCCAGCATTTT.

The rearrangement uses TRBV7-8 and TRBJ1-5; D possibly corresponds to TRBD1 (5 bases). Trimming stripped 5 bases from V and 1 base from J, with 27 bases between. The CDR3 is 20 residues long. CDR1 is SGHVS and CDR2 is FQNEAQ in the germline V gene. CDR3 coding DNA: TGTGCCAGCAGCCCCCGGAGGGTGGGGGAGGCAGGGAAGAGCAATCAGCCCCAGCATTTT. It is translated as CASSPRRVGEAGKSNQPQHF.

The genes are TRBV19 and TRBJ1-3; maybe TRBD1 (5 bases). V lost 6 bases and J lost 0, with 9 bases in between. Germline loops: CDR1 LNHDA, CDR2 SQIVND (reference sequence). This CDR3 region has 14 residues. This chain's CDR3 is CASRGALSGNTIYF. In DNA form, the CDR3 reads TGTGCCAGTAGAGGGGCACTCTCTGGAAACACCATATATTTT.

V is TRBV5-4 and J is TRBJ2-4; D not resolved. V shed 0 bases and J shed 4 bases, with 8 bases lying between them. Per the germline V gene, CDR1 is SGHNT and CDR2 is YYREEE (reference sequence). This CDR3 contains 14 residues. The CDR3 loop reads CASSLVLEKNIQYF. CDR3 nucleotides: TGTGCCAGCAGCTTGGTGCTGGAGAAAAACATTCAGTACTTC.

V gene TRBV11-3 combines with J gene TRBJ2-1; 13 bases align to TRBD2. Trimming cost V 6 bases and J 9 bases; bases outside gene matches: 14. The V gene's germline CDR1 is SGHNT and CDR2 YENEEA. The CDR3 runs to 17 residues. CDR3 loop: CASRTTSGRAQRGEQFF. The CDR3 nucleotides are TGTGCCAGCAGAACCACTAGCGGGAGGGCCCAGCGGGGTGAGCAGTTCTTC. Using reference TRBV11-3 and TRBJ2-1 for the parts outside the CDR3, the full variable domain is EAGVVQSPRYKIIEKKQPVAFWCNPISGHNTLYWYLQNLGQGPELLIRYENEEAVDDSQLPKDRFSAERLKGVDSTLKIQPAELGDSAVYLCASRTTSGRAQRGEQFFGPGTRLTVL.

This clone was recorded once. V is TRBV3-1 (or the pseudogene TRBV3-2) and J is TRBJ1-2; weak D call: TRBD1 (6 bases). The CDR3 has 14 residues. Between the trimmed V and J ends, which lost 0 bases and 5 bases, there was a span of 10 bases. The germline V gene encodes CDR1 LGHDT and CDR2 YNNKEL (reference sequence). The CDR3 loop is CASSQDAGDYGYTF. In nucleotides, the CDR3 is TGTGCCAGCAGCCAAGATGCAGGGGATTATGGCTACACCTTC.

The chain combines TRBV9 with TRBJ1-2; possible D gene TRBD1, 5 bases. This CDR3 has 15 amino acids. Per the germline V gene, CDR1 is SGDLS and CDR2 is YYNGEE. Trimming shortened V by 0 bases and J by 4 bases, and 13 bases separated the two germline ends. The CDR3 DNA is TGTGCCAGCAGCGTAGAAGGGGCCTCTCTCTATGGCTACACCTTC. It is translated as CASSVEGASLYGYTF.

In DNA, the CDR3 is TGTGCCAGCAGCCAAGCGGTTCGGGAAAAACTGTTTTTT. It is translated as CASSQAVREKLFF. J is TRBJ1-4 and V is TRBV4-2, with D unresolved. The CDR3 has 13 residues. The V and J ends lost 1 base and 8 bases respectively, with 8 bases between them. CDR1 is LGHNA, CDR2 YNFKEQ, per germline.

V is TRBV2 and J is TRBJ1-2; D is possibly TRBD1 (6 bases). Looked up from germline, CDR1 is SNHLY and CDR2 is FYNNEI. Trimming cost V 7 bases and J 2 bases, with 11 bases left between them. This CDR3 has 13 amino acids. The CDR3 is CASTRTGNYGYTF. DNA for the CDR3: TGTGCCAGCACCCGCACAGGGAACTATGGCTACACCTTC.

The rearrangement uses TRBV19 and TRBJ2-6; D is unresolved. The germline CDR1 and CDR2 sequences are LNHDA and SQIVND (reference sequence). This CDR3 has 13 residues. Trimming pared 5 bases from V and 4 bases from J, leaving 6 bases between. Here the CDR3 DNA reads TGTGCCAGTAGTCCCCGGGGGGCCAACGTCCTGACTTTC. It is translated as CASSPRGANVLTF.

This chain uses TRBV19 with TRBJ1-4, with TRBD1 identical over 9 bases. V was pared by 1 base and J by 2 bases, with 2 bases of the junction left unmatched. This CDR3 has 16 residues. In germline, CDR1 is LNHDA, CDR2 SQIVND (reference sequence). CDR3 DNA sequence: TGTGCCAGTAGTATAGGGACAGGGGTGACTAATGAAAAACTGTTTTTT. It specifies CASSIGTGVTNEKLFF.

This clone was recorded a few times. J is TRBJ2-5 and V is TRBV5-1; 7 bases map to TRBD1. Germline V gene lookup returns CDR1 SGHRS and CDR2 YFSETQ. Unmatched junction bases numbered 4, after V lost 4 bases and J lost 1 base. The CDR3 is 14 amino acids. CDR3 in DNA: TGCGCCAGCAGCATGGGGGACAGCCAAGAGACCCAGTACTTC. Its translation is CASSMGDSQETQYF.